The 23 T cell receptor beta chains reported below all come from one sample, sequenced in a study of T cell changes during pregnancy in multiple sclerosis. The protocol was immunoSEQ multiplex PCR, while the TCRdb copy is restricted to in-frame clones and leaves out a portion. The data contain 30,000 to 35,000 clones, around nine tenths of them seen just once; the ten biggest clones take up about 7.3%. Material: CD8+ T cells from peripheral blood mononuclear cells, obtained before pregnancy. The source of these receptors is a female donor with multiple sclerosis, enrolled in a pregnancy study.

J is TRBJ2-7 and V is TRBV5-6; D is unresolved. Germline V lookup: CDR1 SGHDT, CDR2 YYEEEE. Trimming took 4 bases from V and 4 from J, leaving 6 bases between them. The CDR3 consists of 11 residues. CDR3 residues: CASSQQYEQYF. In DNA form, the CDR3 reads TGTGCCAGCAGCCAACAGTACGAGCAGTACTTC. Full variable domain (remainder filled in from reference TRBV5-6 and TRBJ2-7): DAGVTQSPTHLIKTRGQQVTLRCSPKSGHDTVSWYQQALGQGPQFIFQYYEEEERQRGNFPDRFSGHQFPNYSSELNVNALLLGDSALYLCASSQQYEQYFGPGTRLTVT.

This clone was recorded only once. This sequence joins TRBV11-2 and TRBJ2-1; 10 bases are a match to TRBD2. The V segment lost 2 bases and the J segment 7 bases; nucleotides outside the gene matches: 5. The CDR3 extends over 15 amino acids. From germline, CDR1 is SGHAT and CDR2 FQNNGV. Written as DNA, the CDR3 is TGTGCCAGCAGCTTAAGTAGCGGGGGGTTGAATGAGCAGTTCTTC. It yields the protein CASSLSSGGLNEQFF.

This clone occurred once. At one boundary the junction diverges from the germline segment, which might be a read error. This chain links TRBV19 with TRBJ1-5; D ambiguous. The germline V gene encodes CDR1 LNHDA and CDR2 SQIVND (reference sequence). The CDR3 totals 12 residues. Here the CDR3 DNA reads TGTGCCAGTAGTATCGACGGTCAGCGCCAGCATTTT. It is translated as CASSIDGQRQHF.

CDR3 region: CASSPSGGDIQYF. The CDR3 DNA sequence: TGTGCCAGCAGCCCTTCCGGGGGTGACATTCAGTACTTC. This rearrangement joins TRBV6-5 to TRBJ2-4; possible D gene TRBD2, 6 bases. Germline V lookup: CDR1 MNHEY, CDR2 SVGAGI. The CDR3 is made up of 13 amino acids. Trimming removed 6 bases from V and 8 bases from J, with 14 bases in between.

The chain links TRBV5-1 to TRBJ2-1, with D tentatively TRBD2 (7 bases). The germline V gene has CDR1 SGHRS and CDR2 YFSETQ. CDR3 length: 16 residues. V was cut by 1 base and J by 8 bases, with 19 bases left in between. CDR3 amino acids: CASSLSLGGPLDEQFF. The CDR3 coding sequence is TGCGCCAGCAGCTTGTCTCTCGGGGGGCCTCTGGATGAGCAGTTCTTC.

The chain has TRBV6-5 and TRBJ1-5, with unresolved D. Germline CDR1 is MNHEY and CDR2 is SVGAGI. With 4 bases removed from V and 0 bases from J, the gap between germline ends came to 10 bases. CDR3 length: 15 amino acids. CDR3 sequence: CASSSGVYSNQPQHF. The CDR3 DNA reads TGTGCCAGCAGTTCCGGAGTCTATAGCAATCAGCCCCAGCATTTT.

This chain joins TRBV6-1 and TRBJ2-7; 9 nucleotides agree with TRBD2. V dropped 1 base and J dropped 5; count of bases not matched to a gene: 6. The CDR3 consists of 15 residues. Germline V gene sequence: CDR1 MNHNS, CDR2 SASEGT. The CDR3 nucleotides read TGTGCCAGCAGTGAAGACGCGGGGGGGGCGCACGAGCAGTACTTC. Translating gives CASSEDAGGAHEQYF.

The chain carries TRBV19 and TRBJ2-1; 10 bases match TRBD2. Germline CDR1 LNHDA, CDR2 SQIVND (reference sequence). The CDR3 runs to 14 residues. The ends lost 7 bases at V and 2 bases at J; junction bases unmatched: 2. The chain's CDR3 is CASTSGGAYNEQFF. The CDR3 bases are TGTGCCAGTACCAGCGGGGGGGCCTACAATGAGCAGTTCTTC.

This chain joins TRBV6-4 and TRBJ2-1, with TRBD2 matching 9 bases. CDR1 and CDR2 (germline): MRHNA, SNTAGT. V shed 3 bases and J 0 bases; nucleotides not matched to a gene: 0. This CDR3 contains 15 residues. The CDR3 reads CASSERGGSYNEQFF. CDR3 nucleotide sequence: TGTGCCAGCAGTGAGCGGGGGGGCTCCTACAATGAGCAGTTCTTC.

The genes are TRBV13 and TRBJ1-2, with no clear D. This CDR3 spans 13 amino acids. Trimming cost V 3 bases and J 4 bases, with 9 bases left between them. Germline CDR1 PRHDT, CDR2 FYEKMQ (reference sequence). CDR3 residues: CASSFSDFYGYTF. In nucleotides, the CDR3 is TGTGCCAGCAGCTTTTCAGATTTCTATGGCTACACCTTC.

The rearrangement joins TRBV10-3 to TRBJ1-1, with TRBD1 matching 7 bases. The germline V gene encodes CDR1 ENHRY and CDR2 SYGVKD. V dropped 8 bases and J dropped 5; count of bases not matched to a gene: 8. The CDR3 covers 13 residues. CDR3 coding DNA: TGTGCCATCCAAGGGGGCGAGGGGACTGAAGCTTTCTTT. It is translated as CAIQGGEGTEAFF.

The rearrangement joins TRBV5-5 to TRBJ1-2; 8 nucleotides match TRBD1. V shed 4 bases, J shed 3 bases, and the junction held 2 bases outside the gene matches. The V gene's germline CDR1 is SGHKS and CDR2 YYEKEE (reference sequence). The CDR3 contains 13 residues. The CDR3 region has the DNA TGTGCCAGCAGCGTGACAGGGGACTATGGCTACACCTTC. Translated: CASSVTGDYGYTF. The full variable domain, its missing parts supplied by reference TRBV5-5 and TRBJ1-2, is DAGVTQSPTHLIKTRGQQVTLRCSPISGHKSVSWYQQVLGQGPQFIFQYYEKEERGRGNFPDRFSARQFPNYSSELNVNALLLGDSALYLCASSVTGDYGYTFGSGTRLTVV.

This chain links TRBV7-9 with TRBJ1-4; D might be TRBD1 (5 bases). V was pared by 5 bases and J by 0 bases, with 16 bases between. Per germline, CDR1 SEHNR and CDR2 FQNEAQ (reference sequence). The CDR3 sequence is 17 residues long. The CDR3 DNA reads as TGTGCCAGCAGCCCGTCAGCGGGGGAAGCAACTAATGAAAAACTGTTTTTT. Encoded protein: CASSPSAGEATNEKLFF.

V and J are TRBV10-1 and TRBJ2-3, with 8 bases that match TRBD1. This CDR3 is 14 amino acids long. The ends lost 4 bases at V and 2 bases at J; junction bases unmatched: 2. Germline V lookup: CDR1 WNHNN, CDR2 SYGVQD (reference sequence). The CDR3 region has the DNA TGCGCCAGCAGTGCGGGACAGGACACAGATACGCAGTATTTT. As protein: CASSAGQDTDTQYF.

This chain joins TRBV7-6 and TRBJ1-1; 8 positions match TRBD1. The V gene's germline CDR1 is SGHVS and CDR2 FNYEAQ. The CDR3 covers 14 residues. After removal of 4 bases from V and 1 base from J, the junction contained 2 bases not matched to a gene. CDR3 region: CASSSGQGNTEAFF. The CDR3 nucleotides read TGTGCCAGCAGCTCCGGACAGGGGAACACTGAAGCTTTCTTT.

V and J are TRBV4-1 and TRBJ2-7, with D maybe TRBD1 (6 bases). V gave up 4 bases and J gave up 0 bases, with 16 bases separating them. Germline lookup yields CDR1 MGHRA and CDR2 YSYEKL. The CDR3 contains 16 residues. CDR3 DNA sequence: TGCGCCAGCAGCCTGAAGGACAGTTTCCACTCCTACGAGCAGTACTTC. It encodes CASSLKDSFHSYEQYF.

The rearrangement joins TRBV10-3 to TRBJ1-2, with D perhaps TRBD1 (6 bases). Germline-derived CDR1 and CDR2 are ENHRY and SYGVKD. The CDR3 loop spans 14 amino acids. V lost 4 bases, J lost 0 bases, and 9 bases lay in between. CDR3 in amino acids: CAISGEGANYGYTF. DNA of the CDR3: TGTGCCATCAGTGGGGAGGGGGCTAACTATGGCTACACCTTC.

The chain's CDR3 is CASNRGAGPEAFF. CDR3 in DNA: TGCGCCAGCAATCGGGGGGCAGGTCCTGAAGCTTTCTTT. The chain combines TRBV5-1 with TRBJ1-1, with TRBD1 as a possible D gene (6 bases). V was cut by 6 bases and J by 6 bases, with 15 bases left in between. Germline CDR1 reads SGHRS; CDR2 reads YFSETQ. This CDR3 region has 13 residues.

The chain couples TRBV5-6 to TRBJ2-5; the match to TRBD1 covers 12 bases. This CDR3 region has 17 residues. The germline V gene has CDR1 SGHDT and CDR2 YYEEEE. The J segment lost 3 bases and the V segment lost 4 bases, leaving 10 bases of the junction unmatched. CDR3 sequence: CASSGHGTGGYKETQYF. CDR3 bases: TGTGCCAGCAGCGGGCACGGGACAGGGGGCTATAAAGAGACCCAGTACTTC.

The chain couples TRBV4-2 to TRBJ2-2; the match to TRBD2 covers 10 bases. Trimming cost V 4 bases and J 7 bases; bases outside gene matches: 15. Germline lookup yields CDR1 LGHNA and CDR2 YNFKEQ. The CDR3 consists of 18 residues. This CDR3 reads CASSRFKAGGYGGGELFF. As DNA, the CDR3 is TGTGCCAGCAGCCGTTTCAAAGCGGGGGGGTACGGTGGCGGGGAGCTGTTTTTT.

CDR3 nucleotide sequence: TGCAGCGTTGAGGATCCCCTAGTAGGTGACAGGGGAAACTATGGCTACACCTTC. Translating it yields CSVEDPLVGDRGNYGYTF. The chain employs TRBV29-1 and TRBJ1-2; 8 bases fit TRBD1. After removal of 3 bases from V and 2 bases from J, the junction contained 17 bases not matched to a gene. CDR1 is SQVTM, CDR2 ANQGSEA, per germline. This CDR3 comprises 18 residues.

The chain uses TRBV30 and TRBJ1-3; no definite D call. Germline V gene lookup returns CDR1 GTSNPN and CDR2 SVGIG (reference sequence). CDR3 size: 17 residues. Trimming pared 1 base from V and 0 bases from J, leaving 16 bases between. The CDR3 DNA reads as TGTGCCTGGAGTGGGATTTTGACACCCCTCTCTGGAAACACCATATATTTT. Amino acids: CAWSGILTPLSGNTIYF.

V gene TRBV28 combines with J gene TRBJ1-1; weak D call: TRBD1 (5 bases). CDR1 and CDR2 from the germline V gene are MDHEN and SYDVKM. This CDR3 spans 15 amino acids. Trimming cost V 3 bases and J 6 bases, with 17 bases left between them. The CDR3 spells CASSLWGDRRAEAFF. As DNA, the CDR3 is TGTGCCAGCAGTTTGTGGGGTGACAGACGCGCTGAAGCTTTCTTT.